This T cell receptor (beta chain) emerged from a study of graft-versus-host responses after intestinal transplantation (dated by TCRdb to 2020 to 2023). Some background on the complete study: The transplants that recipients got were multivisceral, liver-intestinal, or isolated intestinal. Every recipient was given anti-thymocyte globulin induction, then maintenance tacrolimus and steroids for roughly 3 years. After intestinal transplantation, graft-versus-host and host-versus-graft alloreactive T cell clones in the graft, circulation and bone marrow were tracked using bulk TCR-beta CDR3 sequencing. To identify alloreactive clones, pre-transplant mixed lymphocyte reaction products were sequenced and compared with unstimulated pre-transplant donor and recipient T cells. Of the approximately 25 intestinal transplant recipients enrolled in the cohort, one of whom was a retransplant, a few patients without pretransplant specimens were excluded. Donor T cell macrochimerism was defined as a peak of at least 4% donor T cells among recipient peripheral blood mononuclear cells. Samples from a few later patients were sequenced in-house on an Illumina MiSeq with MiXCR processing rather than by the commercial service.

In regard to this clone: This receptor's antigen is unknown. No quality values exist for individual bases; no much larger clone is one base distant. In the same sample, other DNA sequences code for this CDR3.

In the first month after transplant, blood samples were collected up to 4 times, and after that at least monthly when available. Paper-wide results and their limitations: GvH clones were detected in recipient bone marrow, and some appeared earlier in ileal mucosa or blood, consistent with an intestinal mucosal origin. Early after transplant, declines in HvG clones were associated with peak levels of circulating GvH clones. The conclusions were limited by the relatively low number and heterogeneity of the intestinal transplant patients. In the allografts of patients with donor T cell macrochimerism, GvH to HvG T cell clonal ratios were high.

Libraries were constructed by the immunoSEQ multiplex PCR assay. For most patients, high-throughput TCR-beta CDR3 sequencing of genomic DNA was performed by Adaptive Biotechnologies. The authors' pipeline ran thus. TCR sequencing data were retrieved from Adaptive's ImmunoSEQ software for around 20 patients, whereas a few other patients were processed with MiXCR and VDJtools. CDR3 nucleotide sequences shared by donor and recipient were removed because the origin of these sequences could not be assigned. Alloreactive clones required at least 2-fold expansion over unstimulated cells and minimum CFSE-low frequency of 0.002% (template counts) or 0.001% (read counts). A clone was considered mappable if detected in the sequenced pre-transplant spleen, lymph node, or MLR CFSE-low populations of the donor or recipient. Cumulative frequency of alloreactive clones was calculated as a percentage of all sequences weighted by copy number. TCRdb stores this immuneACCESS table with in-frame sequences only. Part of the clones is absent; in the studies checked, under half of the shortfall reflects unresolved V genes, and no reason is known for the rest. Clonal size and the V and J genes are those of that table, whereas D and trimming came from the DNA. This sample has around 17,000 clones in its table, and roughly 88% of those were observed once. The top ten clonotypes cover approximately 5.6% of the sample.

Spanning cysteine to phenylalanine, the CDR3 consists of 14 amino acids. Kept here is only the CDR3 DNA, which spans 42 bases and is read in frame from base 1. V loses 6 bases, J loses 4 bases, and the germline ends lie 15 bases apart. CDR1 and CDR2, per the germline V gene, are WSHSY and SAAADI. This sequence was found in a human patient who received an intestinal transplant, so some T cells may come from the graft donor. Sequenced material: PBMCs, taken roughly 110 days after intestinal transplant. In this chain, TRBV10-2 is recombined with TRBJ1-2; the D gene is possibly TRBD1, with 6 bases matching. The CDR3 here reads CASSASGVGYGYTF. The base sequence is TGCGCCAGCAGCGCATCAGGGGTTGGCTATGGCTACACCTTC.